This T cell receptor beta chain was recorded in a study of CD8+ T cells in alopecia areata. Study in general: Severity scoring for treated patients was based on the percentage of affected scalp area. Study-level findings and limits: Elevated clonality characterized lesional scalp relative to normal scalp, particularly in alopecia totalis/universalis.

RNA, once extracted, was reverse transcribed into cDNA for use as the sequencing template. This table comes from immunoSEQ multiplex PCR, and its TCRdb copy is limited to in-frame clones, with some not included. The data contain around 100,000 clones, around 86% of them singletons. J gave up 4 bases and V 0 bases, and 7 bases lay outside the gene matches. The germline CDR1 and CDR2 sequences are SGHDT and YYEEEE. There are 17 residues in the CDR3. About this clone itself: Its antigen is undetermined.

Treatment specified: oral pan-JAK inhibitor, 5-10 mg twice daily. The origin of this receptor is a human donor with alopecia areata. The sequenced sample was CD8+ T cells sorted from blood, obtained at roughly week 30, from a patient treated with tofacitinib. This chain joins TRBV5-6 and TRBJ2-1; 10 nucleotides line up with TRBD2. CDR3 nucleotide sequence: TGTGCCAGCAGCTTGGCCGTGGGACTAGCGACATACAATGAGCAGTTCTTC. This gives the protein CASSLAVGLATYNEQFF.